One and the same sample provided the 19 T cell receptor beta chains below, sequenced in a study of Ad26.COV2.S vaccination and SARS-CoV-2 variants. The repertoire was sequenced with immunoSEQ multiplex PCR; TCRdb's copy has only in-frame clones and lacks some. The data show more than 250,000 clones, around 87% seen once. Treatment specified: roughly 19 received Ad26.COV2.S at low or high dose, single or two shots; several received placebo; per-sample allocation not given. Day 63 after the first injection of vaccine or placebo was the sampling time. Source: peripheral blood, taken in a trial of Ad26.COV2.S vaccine versus placebo. These receptors originate from a person between 18 and 59 years old who received the Ad26.COV2.S COVID-19 vaccine or a placebo.

The chain couples TRBV9 to TRBJ2-7, with D uncertain. The CDR3 extends over 16 amino acids. Trimming took off 2 bases at V and 2 bases at J, with 17 bases between the two ends. Germline CDR1 is SGDLS and CDR2 is YYNGEE. The CDR3 DNA reads as TGTGCCAGCAGCGTTGGGCGGAGTTCTTCACCCTACGAGCAGTACTTC. Its translation is CASSVGRSSSPYEQYF.

V and J are TRBV6-1 and TRBJ2-5; D is ambiguous. CDR1 is MNHNS and CDR2 is SASEGT in the germline V gene. The CDR3 has 11 amino acids. Between the trimmed V and J ends, which lost 0 bases and 5 bases, there was a span of 1 base. The DNA for the CDR3 is TGTGCCAGCAGTGAAGCTGAGACCCAGTACTTC. It yields the protein CASSEAETQYF.

The chain couples TRBV29-1 to TRBJ1-1, with 8 nucleotides matching TRBD1. Germline-derived CDR1 and CDR2 are SQVTM and ANQGSEA. Trimming cost V 7 bases and J 4 bases; bases outside gene matches: 5. The CDR3 runs to 12 residues. The CDR3 DNA reads as TGCAGCGCTAGGACAGGGCCCACTGAAGCTTTCTTT. Translation: CSARTGPTEAFF.

The chain has TRBV19 and TRBJ2-1; D remains ambiguous. V dropped 8 bases and J dropped 0 bases, with 8 bases sitting between them. CDR3 length equals 13 residues. Germline V gene sequence: CDR1 LNHDA, CDR2 SQIVND (reference sequence). Here the CDR3 reads CASARPSYNEQFF. CDR3 bases: TGTGCCAGTGCTAGGCCCTCCTACAATGAGCAGTTCTTC. Variable domain in full (rest from reference TRBV19 and TRBJ2-1): DGGITQSPKYLFRKEGQNVTLSCEQNLNHDAMYWYRQDPGQGLRLIYYSQIVNDFQKGDIAEGYSVSREKKESFPLTVTSAQKNPTAFYLCASARPSYNEQFFGPGTRLTVL.

V gene TRBV2 combines with J gene TRBJ2-7, with D perhaps TRBD2 (5 bases). From germline, CDR1 is SNHLY and CDR2 FYNNEI. Trimming pared 1 base from V and 4 bases from J, leaving 14 bases between. The CDR3 is 15 residues long. The CDR3 sequence is CASSEESSGYYEQYF. CDR3 in DNA: TGTGCCAGCAGTGAAGAGTCCAGCGGATATTACGAGCAGTACTTC.

The chain employs TRBV11-2 and TRBJ1-1, with no clear D. The CDR3 consists of 13 residues. Trimming shortened V by 0 bases and J by 2 bases, and 4 bases separated the two germline ends. Germline lookup yields CDR1 SGHAT and CDR2 FQNNGV. CDR3 residues: CASSLDTNTEAFF. CDR3 coding DNA: TGTGCCAGCAGCTTAGATACTAACACTGAAGCTTTCTTT. Looking up the rest from reference TRBV11-2 and TRBJ1-1 gives the full variable domain: EAGVAQSPRYKIIEKRQSVAFWCNPISGHATLYWYQQILGQGPKLLIQFQNNGVVDDSQLPKDRFSAERLKGVDSTLKIQPAKLEDSAVYLCASSLDTNTEAFFGQGTRLTVV.

This clone appeared once. V is TRBV7-6 and J is TRBJ1-1; 7 nucleotides agree with TRBD1. V gave up 5 bases and J gave up 4 bases; unmatched junction bases: 10. The CDR3 is made up of 15 amino acids. Germline V gene data show CDR1 as SGHVS and CDR2 as FNYEAQ. The CDR3 is CASSPIPGGITEAFF. The CDR3 DNA sequence: TGTGCCAGCAGCCCGATCCCAGGGGGAATCACTGAAGCTTTCTTT.

The V gene is TRBV7-2, the J gene TRBJ2-5; a possible D gene is TRBD2 (5 bases). Germline V gives CDR1 SGHTA, CDR2 FQGNSA. V shed 5 bases and J shed 3 bases, with 13 bases lying between them. CDR3 size: 14 residues. In DNA, the CDR3 is TGTGCCAGCAGCCCCGGCCGGGGAGAAGAGACCCAGTACTTC. Its translation: CASSPGRGEETQYF.

This clone was seen more than once but under ten times. The chain employs TRBV6-4 and TRBJ1-1; D unresolved. CDR1 and CDR2 from the germline V gene are MRHNA and SNTAGT. This CDR3 comprises 15 residues. Trimming took 0 bases from V and 0 from J, leaving 8 bases between them. For the CDR3, the DNA is TGTGCCAGCAGTGACTCCGCAGACATGAACACTGAAGCTTTCTTT. As protein: CASSDSADMNTEAFF.

The chain carries TRBV25-1 and TRBJ2-5; possible D gene TRBD2, 5 bases. The CDR3 spans 11 residues. CDR1 and CDR2 (germline): MGHDK, SYGVNS. Trimming removed 4 bases from V and 7 bases from J, with 7 bases in between. CDR3 sequence (DNA): TGTGCCAGCAGTGCGGCGGGGACCCAGTACTTC. This gives the protein CASSAAGTQYF.

This rearrangement joins TRBV4-1 to TRBJ2-5; 9 bases are shared with TRBD2. The CDR3 is 15 residues long. CDR1 is MGHRA and CDR2 is YSYEKL in the germline V gene. V was pared by 4 bases and J by 1 base, with 4 bases of the junction left unmatched. CDR3 DNA: TGCGCCAGCAGCCTACTAGCGGGTCCCCAAGAGACCCAGTACTTC. It specifies CASSLLAGPQETQYF.

The V and J genes are TRBV5-4 and TRBJ2-5; TRBD2 aligns across 10 bases. Trimming removed 3 bases from V and 4 bases from J; junction bases left unmatched: 12. The CDR3 loop spans 17 amino acids. CDR1 and CDR2 (germline): SGHNT, YYREEE (reference sequence). CDR3 bases: TGTGCCAGCAGCTCCGGTGGTAGCGGGAGGACTCGAGAGACCCAGTACTTC. It specifies CASSSGGSGRTRETQYF.

The chain carries TRBV7-2 and TRBJ2-1, with 10 nucleotides matching TRBD2. J was trimmed by 7 bases and V by 5 bases; bases with no gene match: 5. The V gene's germline CDR1 is SGHTA and CDR2 FQGNSA. The CDR3 length is 14 residues. The CDR3 DNA is TGTGCCAGCAGCCAACTAGCGGGGACTAATGAGCAGTTCTTC. Protein product: CASSQLAGTNEQFF.

The chain recombines TRBV5-1 with TRBJ2-2; tentatively, D is TRBD1 (6 bases). The CDR3 loop spans 14 amino acids. V lost 4 bases, J lost 5 bases, and 12 bases lay in between. Germline CDR1 reads SGHRS; CDR2 reads YFSETQ. The CDR3 sequence is CASSTGTATGELFF. CDR3 nucleotides: TGCGCCAGCAGCACAGGGACGGCAACCGGGGAGCTGTTTTTT.

The chain employs TRBV5-5 and TRBJ1-2; D gene unclear. Germline V gene data show CDR1 as SGHKS and CDR2 as YYEKEE (reference sequence). The CDR3 covers 15 residues. The V gene lost 5 bases and the J gene lost 4 bases, with 18 bases spanning the gap. CDR3 bases: TGTGCCAGCAGTCCGGCGGTATATCTGGGCTATGGCTACACCTTC. The encoded protein is CASSPAVYLGYGYTF.

The table lists this clone with a count of one. The chain has TRBV5-4 and TRBJ2-5; D not certain. CDR1 is SGHNT, CDR2 YYREEE, per germline (reference sequence). CDR3 length: 13 amino acids. V was clipped by 4 bases and J by 2 bases, with 9 bases between them. The CDR3 region is CASSPALQETQYF. The CDR3 nucleotides read TGTGCCAGCAGCCCCGCGCTTCAAGAGACCCAGTACTTC.

The V call is TRBV19, the J call TRBJ1-4, with D possibly being TRBD1 (6 bases). Germline V lookup: CDR1 LNHDA, CDR2 SQIVND (reference sequence). Trimming took off 2 bases at V and 10 bases at J, with 20 bases between the two ends. The CDR3 spans 16 residues. The CDR3 nucleotides are TGTGCCAGTAGTATACCGGGGGGCGCCTCGGGAGGAAAACTGTTTTTT. Its translation: CASSIPGGASGGKLFF.

This clone was found a few times. The chain is built from TRBV25-1 and TRBJ1-3; D remains ambiguous. The germline V and J ends were trimmed by 9 bases and 6 bases, with 9 bases remaining between them. CDR3 size: 11 residues. The germline V gene encodes CDR1 MGHDK and CDR2 SYGVNS. CDR3 sequence: CASLRENTIYF. The CDR3 coding sequence is TGTGCCAGTCTTAGGGAAAACACCATATATTTT.

V gene TRBV7-9 combines with J gene TRBJ1-4, with D tentatively TRBD1 (5 bases). The V end lost 5 bases, the J end lost 5 bases, and 15 bases lay between the germline ends. The CDR3 has 15 amino acids. Germline V gives CDR1 SEHNR, CDR2 FQNEAQ (reference sequence). CDR3 nucleotides: TGTGCCAGCAGCGCTTATGGGACTGGGAATGAAAAACTGTTTTTT. Translated, it gives CASSAYGTGNEKLFF. Variable domain in full (rest from reference TRBV7-9 and TRBJ1-4): DTGVSQNPRHKITKRGQNVTFRCDPISEHNRLYWYRQTLGQGPEFLTYFQNEAQLEKSRLLSDRFSAERPKGSFSTLEIQRTEQGDSAMYLCASSAYGTGNEKLFFGSGTQLSVL.